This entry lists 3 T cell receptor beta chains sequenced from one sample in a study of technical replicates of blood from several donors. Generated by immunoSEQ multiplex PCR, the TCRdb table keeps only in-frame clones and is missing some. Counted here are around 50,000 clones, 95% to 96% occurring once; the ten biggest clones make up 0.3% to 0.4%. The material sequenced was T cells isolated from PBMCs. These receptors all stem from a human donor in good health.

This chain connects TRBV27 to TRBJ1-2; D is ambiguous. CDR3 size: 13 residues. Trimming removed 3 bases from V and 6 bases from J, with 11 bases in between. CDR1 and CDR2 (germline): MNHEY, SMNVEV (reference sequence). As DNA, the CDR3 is TGTGCCAGCAGTTTCAACAGTATAGATGGCTACACCTTC. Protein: CASSFNSIDGYTF.

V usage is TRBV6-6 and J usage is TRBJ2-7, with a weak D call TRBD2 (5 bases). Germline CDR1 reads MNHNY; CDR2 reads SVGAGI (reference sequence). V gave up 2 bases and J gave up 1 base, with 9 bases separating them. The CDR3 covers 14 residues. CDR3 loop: CASSYTGVSYEQYF. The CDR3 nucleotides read TGTGCCAGCAGTTACACCGGGGTTTCCTACGAGCAGTACTTC.

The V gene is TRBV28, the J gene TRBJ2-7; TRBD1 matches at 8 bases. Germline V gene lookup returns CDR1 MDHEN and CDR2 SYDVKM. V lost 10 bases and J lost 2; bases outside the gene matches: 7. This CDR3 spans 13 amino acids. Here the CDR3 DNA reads TGTGCCACAAAAGAACAGGGGGCCTACGAGCAGTACTTC. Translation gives CATKEQGAYEQYF.